This TCR beta chain was sequenced for a study of T cell repertoires in ileal Crohn's disease. Looking at the study overall: Surgery for a complication: stricturing in 61%, penetrating in 39%.

Deletions cut 1 base from V and 2 bases from J, with 11 bases between. From germline, CDR1 is SEHNR and CDR2 FQNEAQ (reference sequence). The CDR3 runs to 15 residues. This clone showed up just once. Produced via immunoSEQ multiplex PCR; TCRdb's table is partial and in-frame only. The data show approximately 15,000 clones, with 75% to 90% seen just once and 4% to 4.5% held by the top ten. Input material: ileal tissue. This clonotype was obtained from an adult with Crohn's disease. The chain employs TRBV7-9 and TRBJ1-1, with a tentative D call TRBD1 (5 bases). The CDR3 sequence: CASSLEGLLNTEAFF. The CDR3 DNA follows: TGTGCCAGCAGCTTAGAGGGACTATTAAACACTGAAGCTTTCTTT.